This TCR beta chain was captured in a study of CD4 T cells in relation to SARS-CoV-2 and coronaviruses. This CDR3 has 13 amino acids. Deletions cut 10 bases from V and 6 bases from J, with 18 bases between. Germline CDR1 and CDR2: ENHRY and SYGVKD. Regarding this clone: What it recognizes is unknown.

Profiling relied on immunoSEQ multiplex PCR, and the TCRdb table lists in-frame clones only, not all of them. The sample shows 41,000 or so clones, 84% of them seen only once. 90,000 to 100,000 naive or memory CD4+ cells were cultured with CEF peptides for about nine days. The chain has TRBV10-3 and TRBJ1-1, with D perhaps TRBD1 (5 bases). The specimen sequenced was naive CD4+ T cells from PBMCs, cultured in vitro. Subset given: naive CD4+ T cells isolated by negative enrichment. This receptor was obtained from an adult with COVID-19. The chain's CDR3 is CATKGAGYPEAFF. CDR3 sequence (DNA): TGTGCCACAAAAGGGGCAGGGTATCCTGAAGCTTTCTTT.